This T cell receptor beta chain was captured by sequencing in a study of shared clonotypes between healthy human individuals. General study points: When compared with the clonotypes that were shared by all four sorted-subset donors, the non-shared clonotypes turned out to have lower generation probabilities.

The CDR3 spans 15 residues. Germline loops: CDR1 LGHNA, CDR2 YNFKEQ. V lost 3 bases, J lost 7 bases, and 5 bases stayed unmatched. As regards this clone: As yet, its antigen is unknown.

Assay execution took place at the deep level. Method: immunoSEQ multiplex PCR; TCRdb's copy keeps in-frame clones and lacks some. This sample carries approximately 110,000 clones, less than 75% of them seen once, and the ten largest clones take more than 20%. The chain links TRBV4-2 to TRBJ1-4; 10 positions agree with TRBD1. Sequenced sample: memory CD8+ T cells sorted from blood. Stated subset: CD45RO+ cells pooled with CCR7-negative TemRA cells. This receptor was identified in a woman between 25 and 40 years old in good health. The DNA for the CDR3 is TGTGCCAGCAGCCAGGGACAGGGGTTAAGTGAAAAACTGTTTTTT. It encodes CASSQGQGLSEKLFF.